This TCR beta chain was retrieved from a study of beta chain features in type 1 diabetes. In the study overall: There was similarity between patients and healthy donors in age, gender and cell yields. Findings and limits, study-wide: The question of HLA type influencing TCRB rearrangement was one that remained unresolved here. Type 1 diabetes patients showed a moderate but significant shortening of TCRB CDR3s in all four CD4+ subsets.

TCRB transcripts that were expressed got sequenced, as all of the isolated RNA had been reverse transcribed. TCRdb keeps only in-frame clones here, not all; method: immunoSEQ multiplex PCR. The table shows over 600,000 clones, with about an eighth occurring only once. This CDR3 is built from 13 residues. V lost 4 bases to trimming and J lost 5 bases, with 12 bases between them. CDR1 is SQVTM, CDR2 ANQGSEA, per germline. Note on this clone: The antigen is not known.

The sample consisted of naive CD4+ T cells from blood. The gene calls are TRBV29-1 and TRBJ1-5; a weak D match, TRBD1 (5 bases). The clonotype comes from a man aged 25-40 years with type 1 diabetes. CDR3 amino acids: CSVGGAADQPQHF. The CDR3, as DNA: TGCAGCGTTGGAGGGGCGGCGGATCAGCCCCAGCATTTT.